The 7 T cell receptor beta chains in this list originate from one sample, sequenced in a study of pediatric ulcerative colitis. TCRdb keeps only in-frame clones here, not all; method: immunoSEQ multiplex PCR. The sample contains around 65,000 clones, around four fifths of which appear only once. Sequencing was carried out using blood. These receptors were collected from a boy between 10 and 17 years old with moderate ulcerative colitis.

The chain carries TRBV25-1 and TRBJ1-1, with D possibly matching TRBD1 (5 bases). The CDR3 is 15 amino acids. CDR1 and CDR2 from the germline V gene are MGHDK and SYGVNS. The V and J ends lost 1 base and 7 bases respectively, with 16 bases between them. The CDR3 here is CASSEWGRGANEAFF. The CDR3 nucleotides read TGTGCCAGCAGTGAATGGGGGAGAGGGGCCAATGAAGCTTTCTTT.

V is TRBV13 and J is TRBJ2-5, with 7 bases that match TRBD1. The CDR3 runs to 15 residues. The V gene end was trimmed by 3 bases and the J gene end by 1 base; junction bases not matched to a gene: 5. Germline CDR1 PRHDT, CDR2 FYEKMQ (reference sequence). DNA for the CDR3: TGTGCCAGCAGCTTGCCGACAGGGATCCAAGAGACCCAGTACTTC. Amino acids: CASSLPTGIQETQYF.

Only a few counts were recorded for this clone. CDR3 amino acids: CASSQERTGGYGYTF. The CDR3 nucleotides are TGTGCCAGCAGCCAAGAGAGAACAGGGGGCTATGGCTACACCTTC. This chain uses TRBV14 with TRBJ1-2, with 8 bases lining up with TRBD1. Germline V lookup: CDR1 SGHDN, CDR2 FVKESK. Losses at the gene ends were 0 bases for V and 4 bases for J; bases not matched to a gene: 4. The CDR3 is 15 residues long. The variable domain in full, completed from reference TRBV14 and TRBJ1-2, reads EAGVTQFPSHSVIEKGQTVTLRCDPISGHDNLYWYRRVMGKEIKFLLHFVKESKQDESGMPNNRFLAERTGGTYSTLKVQPAELEDSGVYFCASSQERTGGYGYTFGSGTRLTVV.

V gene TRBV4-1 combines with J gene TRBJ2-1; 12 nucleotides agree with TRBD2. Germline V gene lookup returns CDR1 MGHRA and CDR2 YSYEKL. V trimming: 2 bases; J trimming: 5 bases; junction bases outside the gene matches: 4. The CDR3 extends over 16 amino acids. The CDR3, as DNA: TGCGCCAGCAGCCAATCACTAGCGGGGGGTGACAATGAGCAGTTCTTC. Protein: CASSQSLAGGDNEQFF.

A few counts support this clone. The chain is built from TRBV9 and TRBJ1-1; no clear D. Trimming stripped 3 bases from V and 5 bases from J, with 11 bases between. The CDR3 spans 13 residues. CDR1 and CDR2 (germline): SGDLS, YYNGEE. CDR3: CASSDLDGTEAFF. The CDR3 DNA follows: TGTGCCAGCAGCGATTTGGACGGGACTGAAGCTTTCTTT. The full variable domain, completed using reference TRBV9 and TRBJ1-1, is DSGVTQTPKHLITATGQRVTLRCSPRSGDLSVYWYQQSLDQGLQFLIQYYNGEERAKGNILERFSAQQFPDLHSELNLSSLELGDSALYFCASSDLDGTEAFFGQGTRLTVV.

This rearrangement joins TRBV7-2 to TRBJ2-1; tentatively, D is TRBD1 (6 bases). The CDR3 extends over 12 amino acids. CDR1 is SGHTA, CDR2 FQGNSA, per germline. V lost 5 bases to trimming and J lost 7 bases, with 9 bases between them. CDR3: CASSLRGNEQFF. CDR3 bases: TGTGCCAGCAGCCTCAGGGGAAATGAGCAGTTCTTC.

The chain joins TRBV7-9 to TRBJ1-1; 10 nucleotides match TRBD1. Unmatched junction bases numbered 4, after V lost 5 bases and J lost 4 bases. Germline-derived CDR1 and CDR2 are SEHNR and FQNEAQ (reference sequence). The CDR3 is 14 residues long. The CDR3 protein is CASSPGQGTTEAFF. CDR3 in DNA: TGTGCCAGCAGCCCGGGACAGGGGACCACTGAAGCTTTCTTT.